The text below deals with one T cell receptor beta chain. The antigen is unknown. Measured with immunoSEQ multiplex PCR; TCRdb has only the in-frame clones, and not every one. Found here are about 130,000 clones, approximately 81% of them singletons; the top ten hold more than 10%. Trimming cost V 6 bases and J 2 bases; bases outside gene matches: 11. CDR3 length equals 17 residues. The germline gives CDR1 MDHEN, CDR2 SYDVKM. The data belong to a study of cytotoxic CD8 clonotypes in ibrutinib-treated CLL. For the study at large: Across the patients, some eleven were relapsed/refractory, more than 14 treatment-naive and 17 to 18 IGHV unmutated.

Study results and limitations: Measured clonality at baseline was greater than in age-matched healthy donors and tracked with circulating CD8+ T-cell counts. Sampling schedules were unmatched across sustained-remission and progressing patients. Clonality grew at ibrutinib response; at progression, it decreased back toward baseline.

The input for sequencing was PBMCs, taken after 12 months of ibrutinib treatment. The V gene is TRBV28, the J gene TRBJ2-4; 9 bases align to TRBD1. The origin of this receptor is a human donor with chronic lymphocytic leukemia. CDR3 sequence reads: CASSSHTGGTTKNIQYF. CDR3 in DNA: TGTGCCAGCAGCTCTCATACAGGGGGCACGACCAAAAACATTCAGTACTTC.